Given below is one T cell receptor beta chain in context. Its antigen is unknown. Base qualities are not recorded, but no much larger clone differs from it by a single base. Collaborating institutions collected whole blood in K2EDTA tubes following their own protocols. For TCRbeta analysis, collaborators shipped samples as frozen whole blood, isolated PBMCs, or DNA extracted from either of those sample types. The trim is 6 bases for V and 0 bases for J, with a gap of 11 bases between the germline ends. The CDR3 spans 14 residues, from the cysteine through the phenylalanine. Left in the record is the CDR3 DNA by itself, 42 bases read in frame from the first base. Taken from the germline V gene, the CDR1 and CDR2 loops are ENHRY and SYGVKD. TCRbeta CDR3 regions were amplified from genomic DNA using the immunoSEQ Assay, a bias-controlled multiplex PCR. The authors' analysis ran thus. Nucleated cell counts per sample were estimated from amplification of reference gene primers within the assay. Sequence reads were collapsed and filtered to measure the absolute abundance of every unique TCRbeta CDR3 rearrangement. Productive Simpson clonality was computed per sample as the square root of Simpson's diversity index over productive rearrangements. Imported from immuneACCESS, the table was reduced by TCRdb to in-frame sequences with V and J called. These copies leave out some clones; in studies compared against another copy, an unresolved V gene accounts for under half, and the cause of the remainder is not known. V, J and clone size are those of that table, while D and trimming were read from the DNA. The table for this sample lists approximately 230,000 clones; 87% of them were counted only once. 3% to 3.5% of the sample lies in the top ten.

The data were taken from a study of blood T cell repertoires in COVID-19 (TCRdb year 2020). Study-wide context: Samples covering the acute and convalescent phases of COVID-19 were provided by collaborators in the United States, Italy and Spain. The material from the prospective study consisted of cDNA or gDNA derived from T cells, B-cell-depleted T cells, or PBMCs. Subjects who had been exposed to COVID-19, were actively infected with it, or had recovered from it provided the deeply sampled blood TCRbeta repertoires that made up the dataset. The repertoires were released in a freely available public database intended as a resource for research on the immune response to SARS-CoV-2. The samples were drawn from the first 160 participants of the ongoing ImmuneRACE study and from roughly 1,300 subjects provided by 6 global collaborators. Nearly every sample came with metadata listing a de-identified subject ID, COVID-19 status, age in years and sex. Where available, HLA class I and class II types were taken from metadata supplied by the sample provider and were not determined by assay-based typing. The paper's findings and limits, for the study overall: The quantity of clinical and demographic metadata differed by source and by participant and was supplied without curation.

The TCR was taken from a man aged 18 to 35 with active or convalescent COVID-19. The V and J genes are TRBV10-3 and TRBJ1-1, with TRBD1 tentatively as D gene (6 bases match). Input material: peripheral blood. The CDR3 protein sequence reads: CAISDRSVNTEAFF. The DNA sequence is as follows: TGTGCCATCAGCGACAGGTCCGTGAACACTGAAGCTTTCTTT.